The sequence of this TCR beta chain was determined in a study of blood T cell repertoires in COVID-19. Turning to the study itself: Material from acute and convalescent COVID-19 was sourced from the United States, Italy and Spain.

The authors' processing: Nucleated cell counts were estimated from reference gene primer amplification. Generated by immunoSEQ multiplex PCR, the TCRdb table keeps only in-frame clones and is missing some. V and J calls and clone size follow that table, whereas D and trimming were derived from the DNA. The repertoire holds approximately 49,000 clones, with about four fifths as singletons. The sequence was obtained from a man aged 45-65 years with acute or convalescent COVID-19. The sample consisted of peripheral blood.

The CDR3 reads CASSQDSVLISRNEQFF. Written as DNA, the CDR3 is TGCGCCAGCAGCCAAGATTCGGTTTTGATTAGCCGCAATGAGCAGTTCTTC. The rearrangement joins TRBV4-1 to TRBJ2-1; D gene ambiguous. The CDR3 has 17 residues. Germline V gene sequence: CDR1 MGHRA, CDR2 YSYEKL. V lost 0 bases, J lost 6 bases, and 18 bases lay in between.